This entry is about one T cell receptor (beta chain). As yet, its antigen is unknown. The PCR employed 60 Vbeta primers together with 13 Jbeta primers. Only in-frame clones appear in the TCRdb table, and some are missing; sequencing was by immunoSEQ multiplex PCR. Here the sample spans 150,000 to 200,000 clones, almost 80% being singletons. This sample was included in a study of cytomegalovirus exposure and HLA in healthy donors. V dropped 3 bases and J dropped 1; count of bases not matched to a gene: 5. The CDR3 sequence is 15 residues long. Germline CDR1 is KGHSH and CDR2 is LQKENI. General study points: It was reported that TCR beta sequences correctly inferred the HLA-A and HLA-B alleles for most subjects. About 87% or about 30% of the time was how often most TCR beta V segments were productive, according to an earlier analysis.

J is TRBJ2-5 and V is TRBV18; 7 positions match TRBD1. The sequenced material came from PBMCs. This clonotype was obtained from a man aged 45 to 65 in good health and CMV-seropositive. The CDR3 loop is CASSPTTGVQETQYF. The CDR3 DNA follows: TGTGCCAGCTCACCGACTACAGGGGTCCAAGAGACCCAGTACTTC.